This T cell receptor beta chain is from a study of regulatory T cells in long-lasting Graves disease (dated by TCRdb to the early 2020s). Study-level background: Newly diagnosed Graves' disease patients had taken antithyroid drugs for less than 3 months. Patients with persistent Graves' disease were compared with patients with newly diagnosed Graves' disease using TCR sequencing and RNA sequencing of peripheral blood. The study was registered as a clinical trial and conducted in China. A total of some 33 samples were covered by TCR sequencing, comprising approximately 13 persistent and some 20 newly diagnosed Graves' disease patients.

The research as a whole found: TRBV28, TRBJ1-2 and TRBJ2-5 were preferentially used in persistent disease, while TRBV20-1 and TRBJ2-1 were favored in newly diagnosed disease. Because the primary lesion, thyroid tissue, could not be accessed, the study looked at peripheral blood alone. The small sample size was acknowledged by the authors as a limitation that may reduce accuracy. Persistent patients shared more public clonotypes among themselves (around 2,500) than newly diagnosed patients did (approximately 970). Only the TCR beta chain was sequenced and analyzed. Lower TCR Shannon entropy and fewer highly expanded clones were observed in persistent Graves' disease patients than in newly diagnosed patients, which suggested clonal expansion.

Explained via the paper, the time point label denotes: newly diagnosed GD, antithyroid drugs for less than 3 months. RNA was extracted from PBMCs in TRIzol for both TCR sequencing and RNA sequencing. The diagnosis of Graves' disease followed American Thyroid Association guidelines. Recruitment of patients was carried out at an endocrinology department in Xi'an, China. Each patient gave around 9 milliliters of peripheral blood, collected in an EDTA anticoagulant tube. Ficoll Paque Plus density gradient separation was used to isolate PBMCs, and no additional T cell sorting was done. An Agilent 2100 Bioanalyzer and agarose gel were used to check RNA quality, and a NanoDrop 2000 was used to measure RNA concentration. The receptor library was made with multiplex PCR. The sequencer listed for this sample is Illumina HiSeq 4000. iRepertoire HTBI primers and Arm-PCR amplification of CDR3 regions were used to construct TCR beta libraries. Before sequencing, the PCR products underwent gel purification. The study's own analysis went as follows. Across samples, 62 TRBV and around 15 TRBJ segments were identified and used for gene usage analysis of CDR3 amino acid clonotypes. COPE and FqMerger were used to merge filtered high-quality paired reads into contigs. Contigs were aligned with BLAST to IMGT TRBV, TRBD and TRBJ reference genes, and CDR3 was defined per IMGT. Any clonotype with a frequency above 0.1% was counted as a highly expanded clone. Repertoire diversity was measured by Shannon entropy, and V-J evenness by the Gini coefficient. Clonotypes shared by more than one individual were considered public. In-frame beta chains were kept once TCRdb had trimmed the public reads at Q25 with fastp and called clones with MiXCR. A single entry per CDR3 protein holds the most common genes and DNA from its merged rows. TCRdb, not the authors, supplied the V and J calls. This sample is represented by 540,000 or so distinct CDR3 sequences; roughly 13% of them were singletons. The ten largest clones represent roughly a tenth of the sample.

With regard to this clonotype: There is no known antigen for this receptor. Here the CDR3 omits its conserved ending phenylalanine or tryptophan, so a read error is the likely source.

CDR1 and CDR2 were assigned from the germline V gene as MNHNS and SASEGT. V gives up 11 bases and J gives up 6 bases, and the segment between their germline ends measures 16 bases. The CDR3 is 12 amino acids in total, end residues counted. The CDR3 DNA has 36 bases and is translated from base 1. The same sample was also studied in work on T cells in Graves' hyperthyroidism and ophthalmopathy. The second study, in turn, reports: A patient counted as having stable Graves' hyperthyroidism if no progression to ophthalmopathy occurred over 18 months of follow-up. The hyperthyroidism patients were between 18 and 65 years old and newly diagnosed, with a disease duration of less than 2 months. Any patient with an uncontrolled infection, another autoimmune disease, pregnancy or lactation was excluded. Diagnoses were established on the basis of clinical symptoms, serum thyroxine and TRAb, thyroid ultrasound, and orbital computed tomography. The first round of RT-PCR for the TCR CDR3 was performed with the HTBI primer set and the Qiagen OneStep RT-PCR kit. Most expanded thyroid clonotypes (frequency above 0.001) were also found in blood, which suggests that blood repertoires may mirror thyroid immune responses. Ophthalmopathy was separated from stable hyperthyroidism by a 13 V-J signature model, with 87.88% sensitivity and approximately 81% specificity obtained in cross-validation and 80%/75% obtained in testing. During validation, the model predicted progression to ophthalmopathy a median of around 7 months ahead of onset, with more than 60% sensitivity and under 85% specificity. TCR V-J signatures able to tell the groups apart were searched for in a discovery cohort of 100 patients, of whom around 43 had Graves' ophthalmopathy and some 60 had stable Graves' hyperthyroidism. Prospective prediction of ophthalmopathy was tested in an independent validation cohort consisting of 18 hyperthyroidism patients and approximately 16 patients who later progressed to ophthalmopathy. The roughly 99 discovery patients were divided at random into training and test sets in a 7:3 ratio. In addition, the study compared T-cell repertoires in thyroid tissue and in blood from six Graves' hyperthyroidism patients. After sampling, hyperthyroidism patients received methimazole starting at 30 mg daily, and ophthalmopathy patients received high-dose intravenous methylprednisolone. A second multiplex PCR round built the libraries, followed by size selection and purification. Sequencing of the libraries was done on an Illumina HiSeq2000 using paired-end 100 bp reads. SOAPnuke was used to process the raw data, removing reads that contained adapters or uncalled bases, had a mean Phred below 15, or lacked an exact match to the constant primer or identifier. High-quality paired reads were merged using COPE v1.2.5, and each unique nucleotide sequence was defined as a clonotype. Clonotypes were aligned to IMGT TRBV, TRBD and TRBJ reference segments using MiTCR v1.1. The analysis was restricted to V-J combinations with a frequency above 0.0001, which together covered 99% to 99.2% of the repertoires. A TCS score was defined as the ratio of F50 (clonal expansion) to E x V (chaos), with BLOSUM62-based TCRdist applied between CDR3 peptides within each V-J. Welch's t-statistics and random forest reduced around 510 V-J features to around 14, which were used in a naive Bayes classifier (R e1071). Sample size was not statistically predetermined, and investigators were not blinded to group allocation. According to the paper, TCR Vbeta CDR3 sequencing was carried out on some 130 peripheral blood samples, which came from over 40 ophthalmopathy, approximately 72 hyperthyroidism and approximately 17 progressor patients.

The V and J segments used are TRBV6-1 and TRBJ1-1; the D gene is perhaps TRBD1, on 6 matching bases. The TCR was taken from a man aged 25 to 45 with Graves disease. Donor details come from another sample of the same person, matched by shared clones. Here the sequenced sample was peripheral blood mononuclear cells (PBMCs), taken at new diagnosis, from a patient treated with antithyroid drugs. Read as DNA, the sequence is TGTGCCGGCACAGACAGGCTCGCTGAAGCTTTCTCT. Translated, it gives CAGTDRLAEAFS.